The entry that follows covers one T cell receptor (beta chain) sequence. No cognate antigen has been identified for it. No clone much larger than this one lies a single base away; base qualities are absent. TCRbeta CDR3 regions were amplified from genomic DNA by means of the immunoSEQ Assay, a bias-controlled multiplex PCR. Per the original workflow: The number of nucleated cells in each sample was estimated by amplification of reference gene primers within the assay. Sequence reads were collapsed and filtered to measure the absolute abundance of every unique TCRbeta CDR3 rearrangement. For each sample, productive Simpson clonality was calculated by taking the square root of Simpson's diversity index across productive rearrangements. TCRdb obtained this table from immuneACCESS and retained in-frame rearrangements with V and J assigned. These tables miss some clones; where compared with another copy, unresolved V genes account for less than half of the shortfall, and the remainder is unexplained. For V, J and clone size, that table is used; D and trimming come from the DNA. The sample table lists roughly 180,000 clones, 86% of them with a count of one. The top ten clonotypes cover roughly 0.99% of the sample.

The source of the sample is a study of blood T cell repertoires in COVID-19 (dated by TCRdb to the early 2020s). Study-level background: Samples covering the acute and convalescent phases of COVID-19 were provided by collaborators in the United States, Italy and Spain. The prospective study material was composed of cDNA or gDNA derived from T cells, B-cell-depleted T cells, or PBMCs. Deeply sampled blood TCRbeta repertoires from subjects exposed to, actively infected with, or recovered from COVID-19 were included in the dataset. HLA class I and class II types, where available, came from metadata supplied by the sample provider rather than from assay-based typing. A freely available public database, intended as a resource for researchers studying the immune response to SARS-CoV-2, is where the repertoires were released. Nearly every sample came with metadata listing a de-identified subject ID, COVID-19 status, age in years and sex. The samples were drawn from the first 160 participants of the ongoing ImmuneRACE study and from under 1,500 subjects provided by 6 global collaborators.

What the study reported, not specific to this receptor: Clinical and demographic metadata were provided uncurated, with the amount varying by source and participant.

Each collaborating institution followed its own protocols to collect whole blood in K2EDTA tubes. For TCRbeta analysis, collaborators shipped samples in one of three forms: frozen whole blood, isolated PBMCs, or DNA extracted from either of those sample types. The CDR3 starts with the cysteine, ends with the phenylalanine, and has 15 residues. This entry keeps only the CDR3 DNA: 45 bases, framed from base 1. V is shortened by 5 bases, J by 4 bases, and the region joining them spans 17 bases. Via the germline V gene, CDR1 is SGHAT and CDR2 FQNNGV. The chain is encoded by TRBV11-2 joined to TRBJ1-1, and possibly TRBD1, on 5 matching bases. This receptor was taken from a man between 18 and 29 years old with acute or convalescent COVID-19. Sequencing used peripheral blood. At the DNA level, the sequence is TGTGCCAGCAGCCCCGGCGGGGGTTTGGGCACTGAAGCTTTCTTT. Its protein is CASSPGGGLGTEAFF.